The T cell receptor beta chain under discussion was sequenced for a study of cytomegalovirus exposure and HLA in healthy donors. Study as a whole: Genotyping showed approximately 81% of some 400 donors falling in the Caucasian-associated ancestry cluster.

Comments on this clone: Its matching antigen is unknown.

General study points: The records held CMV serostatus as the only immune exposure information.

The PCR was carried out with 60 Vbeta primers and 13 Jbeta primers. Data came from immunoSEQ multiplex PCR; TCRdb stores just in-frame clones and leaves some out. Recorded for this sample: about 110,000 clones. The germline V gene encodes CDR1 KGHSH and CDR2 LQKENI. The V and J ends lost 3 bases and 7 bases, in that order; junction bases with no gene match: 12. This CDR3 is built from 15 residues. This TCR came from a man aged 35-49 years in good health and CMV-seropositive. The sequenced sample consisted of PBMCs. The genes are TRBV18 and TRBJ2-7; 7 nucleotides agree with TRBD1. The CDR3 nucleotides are TGTGCCAGCTCACCCAAGATCCGACAGGGCGGGGAGCAGTACTTC. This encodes CASSPKIRQGGEQYF.